The 30 T cell receptor beta chains below all came from one sample that was sequenced in a study of OX40 agonist ivuxolimab in advanced cancers. The protocol was immunoSEQ multiplex PCR, while the TCRdb copy is restricted to in-frame clones and leaves out a portion. The table has roughly 70,000 clones, 75% to 85% seen once. Sequencing used CD4+ or CD8+ T cells sorted from blood, obtained in a trial of the OX40 agonist ivuxolimab. Every receptor here comes from an adult with an advanced solid tumor such as melanoma, head and neck, liver or kidney cancer.

The J gene is TRBJ1-4, the V gene TRBV5-1; the D is unclear. Germline lookup yields CDR1 SGHRS and CDR2 YFSETQ. V gave up 7 bases and J gave up 3 bases, with 10 bases separating them. The CDR3 is made up of 13 amino acids. The CDR3 protein is CASQQTSNEKLFF. Written as DNA, the CDR3 is TGCGCCAGCCAACAGACCTCTAATGAAAAACTGTTTTTT.

The chain is built from TRBV5-1 and TRBJ2-1; D gene uncertain. The germline V and J ends were trimmed by 0 bases and 5 bases, with 6 bases remaining between them. Germline assignment: CDR1 SGHRS and CDR2 YFSETQ. CDR3 length: 13 amino acids. CDR3 nucleotides: TGCGCCAGCAGCTTGGCATTGGACAATGAGCAGTTCTTC. Its translation is CASSLALDNEQFF. Variable domain in full (rest from reference TRBV5-1 and TRBJ2-1): KAGVTQTPRYLIKTRGQQVTLSCSPISGHRSVSWYQQTPGQGLQFLFEYFSETQRNKGNFPGRFSGRQFSNSRSEMNVSTLELGDSALYLCASSLALDNEQFFGPGTRLTVL.

V gene TRBV18 combines with J gene TRBJ1-5, with D possibly TRBD1 on 5 matching bases. The CDR3 extends over 14 amino acids. CDR1 is KGHSH and CDR2 is LQKENI in the germline V gene. V lost 3 bases to trimming and J lost 5 bases, with 11 bases between them. CDR3 loop: CASSPSGLYQPQHF. CDR3 nucleotides: TGTGCCAGCTCACCCTCGGGACTCTATCAGCCCCAGCATTTT.

This sequence joins TRBV18 and TRBJ2-7; unclear D gene. The CDR3 consists of 13 residues. Germline CDR1 reads KGHSH; CDR2 reads LQKENI. V was shortened by 3 bases and J by 1 base, with 7 bases between the two germline ends. CDR3 amino acids: CASSPDRSYEQYV. The DNA of the CDR3 is TGTGCCAGCTCACCGGACCGGTCCTACGAGCAGTACGTC.

This clone has a single count. Relative to the germline gene, one junction end is altered; a read error may explain this. V usage is TRBV7-8 and J usage is TRBJ2-1; 12 bases match TRBD1. Germline V gives CDR1 SGHVS, CDR2 FQNEAQ. CDR3 length equals 12 residues. The CDR3 DNA reads as TGTGCCAGCAGCTTAGCCGGGACAGGGGGCATCTTC. This translates into CASSLAGTGGIF.

The rearrangement joins TRBV15 to TRBJ1-5; perhaps TRBD1 as D (6 bases). Trimming removed 3 bases at V and 6 bases at J, with 15 bases between. This CDR3 has 15 residues. Germline CDR1 is LNHNV and CDR2 is YYDKDF (reference sequence). CDR3 residues: CATSSFRGKGQPQHF. CDR3 DNA: TGTGCCACCAGCAGCTTTAGGGGGAAGGGTCAGCCCCAGCATTTT.

The V and J genes are TRBV11-2 and TRBJ1-4, with 7 nucleotides matching TRBD1. Germline lookup yields CDR1 SGHAT and CDR2 FQNNGV. This CDR3 is 17 amino acids long. V lost 5 bases and J lost 6; bases outside the gene matches: 15. The CDR3 bases are TGTGCCAGCAGCATGTTAGGGGGCGCGAGAGGTTATGAAAAACTGTTTTTT. Translating it yields CASSMLGGARGYEKLFF.

The V and J genes are TRBV7-9 and TRBJ2-1; D gene ambiguous. Trimming left V 1 base short and J 5 bases short, with 0 bases between. Germline lookup yields CDR1 SEHNR and CDR2 FQNEAQ (reference sequence). The CDR3 extends over 11 amino acids. The CDR3 DNA sequence: TGTGCCAGCAGCTTAGACAATGAGCAGTTCTTC. This sequence encodes CASSLDNEQFF.

The chain has TRBV19 and TRBJ1-2; the D is unclear. The V and J ends lost 4 bases and 2 bases respectively, with 11 bases between them. The germline CDR1 and CDR2 sequences are LNHDA and SQIVND (reference sequence). CDR3 length equals 14 residues. The CDR3 DNA follows: TGTGCCAGTAGTAGTTATACTGGGAACTATGGCTACACCTTC. This codes for CASSSYTGNYGYTF. Filled out from reference TRBV19 and TRBJ1-2, the complete variable domain reads DGGITQSPKYLFRKEGQNVTLSCEQNLNHDAMYWYRQDPGQGLRLIYYSQIVNDFQKGDIAEGYSVSREKKESFPLTVTSAQKNPTAFYLCASSSYTGNYGYTFGSGTRLTVV.

CDR3 in DNA: TGTGCCAGCAGTACGCGGACAGGGACCAGCACAGATACGCAGTATTTT. It specifies CASSTRTGTSTDTQYF. The chain has TRBV28 and TRBJ2-3; TRBD1 agrees at 8 bases. Losses at the gene ends were 5 bases for V and 0 bases for J; bases not matched to a gene: 7. Germline values: CDR1 MDHEN, CDR2 SYDVKM. The CDR3 contains 16 residues.

This clone was recorded only once. The V call is TRBV5-8, the J call TRBJ2-1; D assignment may be TRBD1 or TRBD2 (7 bases each). With 6 bases removed from V and 10 bases from J, the gap between germline ends came to 32 bases. Germline V CDR1 and CDR2: SGHTS, YDEGEE. This CDR3 is 18 amino acids long. CDR3 DNA sequence: TGTGCCAGCACGATGGGGTTGAGGACCGGGACAGCAGCGGGGGAGCAGTTCTTC. It codes for CASTMGLRTGTAAGEQFF.

This chain joins TRBV28 and TRBJ1-5, with D tentatively TRBD1 (5 bases). Germline-derived CDR1 and CDR2 are MDHEN and SYDVKM. CDR3 length equals 13 residues. The germline V and J ends were trimmed by 8 bases and 5 bases, with 13 bases remaining between them. CDR3 bases: TGTGCCAGCGTACCGGGGACTTATCAGCCCCAGCATTTT. Translated, it gives CASVPGTYQPQHF.

This clone has just one count. The chain carries TRBV30 and TRBJ1-1, with 8 bases lining up with TRBD1. This CDR3 is built from 13 residues. From germline, CDR1 is GTSNPN and CDR2 SVGIG (reference sequence). Trimming cost V 3 bases and J 2 bases; bases outside gene matches: 2. The CDR3 reads CAWSQGANTEAFF. The CDR3 coding sequence is TGTGCCTGGAGCCAGGGGGCCAACACTGAAGCTTTCTTT.

The chain employs TRBV20-1 and TRBJ2-1; D possibly corresponds to TRBD2 (5 bases). Trimming removed 4 bases at V and 9 bases at J, with 10 bases between. The CDR3 has 11 residues. Germline assignment: CDR1 DFQATT and CDR2 SNEGSKA (reference sequence). The CDR3 is CSATRGSEQFF. CDR3 nucleotides: TGCAGTGCTACCCGTGGGAGTGAGCAGTTCTTC.

This chain uses TRBV2 with TRBJ2-6; TRBD2 matches 12 bases. The J segment lost 5 bases and the V segment lost 2 bases, leaving 13 bases of the junction unmatched. Germline V gene data show CDR1 as SNHLY and CDR2 as FYNNEI. This CDR3 is built from 20 residues. CDR3 sequence (DNA): TGTGCCAGCAGTGAAAGGGGTCCCACTAGCGGGAGGCGGAGGGCCAACGTCCTGACTTTC. Protein product: CASSERGPTSGRRRANVLTF.

This chain connects TRBV7-3 to TRBJ2-1; 7 positions match TRBD2. V lost 4 bases, J lost 6 bases, and 9 bases stayed unmatched. The CDR3 runs 15 residues. Germline CDR1 and CDR2: SGHTA and FQGTGA. The CDR3 spells CASSYRTRRFNEQFF. The CDR3 nucleotides are TGTGCCAGCAGCTACAGGACTAGAAGATTCAATGAGCAGTTCTTC.

The rearrangement joins TRBV27 to TRBJ1-6, with TRBD1 identical over 7 bases. The CDR3 is 19 amino acids. V was pared by 5 bases and J by 3 bases, with 16 bases of the junction left unmatched. Germline assignment: CDR1 MNHEY and CDR2 SMNVEV (reference sequence). CDR3 nucleotide sequence: TGTGCCAGCAGTCTCGTCCTGAGACAGGGAAGAGGCTATAATTCACCCCTCCACTTT. Translation gives CASSLVLRQGRGYNSPLHF.

CDR3 nucleotide sequence: TGTGCCAGCAGCTTAGCAGGGAGAACAGCTGGAAACACCATATATTTT. Translation gives CASSLAGRTAGNTIYF. The rearrangement joins TRBV7-8 to TRBJ1-3; no firm D call. Between the trimmed V and J ends, which lost 0 bases and 2 bases, there was a span of 11 bases. The germline CDR1 and CDR2 sequences are SGHVS and FQNEAQ. CDR3 size: 16 residues.

The chain combines TRBV30 with TRBJ1-1; D ambiguous. The CDR3 contains 14 residues. The V gene lost 0 bases and the J gene lost 1 base, with 9 bases spanning the gap. In germline, CDR1 is GTSNPN, CDR2 SVGIG (reference sequence). The CDR3: CAWSVSRGNTEAFF. The CDR3 DNA reads TGTGCCTGGAGTGTATCGCGGGGGAACACTGAAGCTTTCTTT. The whole variable domain, filled in from reference TRBV30 and TRBJ1-1, reads SQTIHQWPATLVQPVGSPLSLECTVEGTSNPNLYWYRQAAGRGLQLLFYSVGIGQISSEVPQNLSASRPQDRQFILSSKKLLLSDSGFYLCAWSVSRGNTEAFFGQGTRLTVV.

A few counts support this clone. The chain joins TRBV5-1 to TRBJ1-5; 7 bases are a match to TRBD1. This CDR3 has 15 residues. V gave up 0 bases and J gave up 3 bases; unmatched junction bases: 3. Germline CDR1 reads SGHRS; CDR2 reads YFSETQ. The CDR3 is CASSLGQGSNQPQHF. The DNA of the CDR3 is TGCGCCAGCAGCTTGGGACAGGGATCCAATCAGCCCCAGCATTTT. Full variable domain (missing parts from reference TRBV5-1 and TRBJ1-5): KAGVTQTPRYLIKTRGQQVTLSCSPISGHRSVSWYQQTPGQGLQFLFEYFSETQRNKGNFPGRFSGRQFSNSRSEMNVSTLELGDSALYLCASSLGQGSNQPQHFGDGTRLSIL.

This rearrangement joins TRBV9 to TRBJ2-2; no clear D. The CDR3 contains 15 residues. Per the germline V gene, CDR1 is SGDLS and CDR2 is YYNGEE. The V end was cut by 0 bases, the J end by 1 base, with 7 bases between. Here the CDR3 reads CASSVARLNTGELFF. In DNA, the CDR3 is TGTGCCAGCAGCGTAGCCAGGTTGAACACCGGGGAGCTGTTTTTT.

The rearrangement links TRBV5-4 to TRBJ2-7; 7 bases map to TRBD1. The CDR3 is made up of 14 amino acids. The germline V gene encodes CDR1 SGHNT and CDR2 YYREEE (reference sequence). The trim removed 6 bases at V and 5 bases at J, leaving 11 bases unmatched. DNA of the CDR3: TGTGCCAGCAAAACGACAGGGCGAGACAACGAGCAGTACTTC. Translated, it gives CASKTTGRDNEQYF. The full variable domain, rest sourced from reference TRBV5-4 and TRBJ2-7, is ETGVTQSPTHLIKTRGQQVTLRCSSQSGHNTVSWYQQALGQGPQFIFQYYREEENGRGNFPPRFSGLQFPNYSSELNVNALELDDSALYLCASKTTGRDNEQYFGPGTRLTVT.

This clone was seen a handful of times. This sequence joins TRBV28 and TRBJ2-7; D gene ambiguous. Trimming shortened V by 3 bases and J by 2 bases, and 11 bases separated the two germline ends. The CDR3 contains 14 residues. Germline loops: CDR1 MDHEN, CDR2 SYDVKM. CDR3 region: CASSLSHGPYEQYF. The CDR3, as DNA: TGTGCCAGCAGTTTGTCACATGGTCCCTACGAGCAGTACTTC.

This clone was picked up a small number of times. This chain joins TRBV5-1 and TRBJ2-2, with 10 bases lining up with TRBD2. This CDR3 region has 17 residues. V shed 4 bases, J shed 0 bases, and the junction held 6 bases outside the gene matches. The germline gives CDR1 SGHRS, CDR2 YFSETQ. CDR3 in amino acids: CASSQLAGGTNTGELFF. CDR3 DNA: TGCGCCAGCAGCCAGTTAGCGGGAGGCACGAACACCGGGGAGCTGTTTTTT.

A single count supports this clone. The J gene is TRBJ1-5, the V gene TRBV7-2, with D possibly being TRBD1 (5 bases). The CDR3 is 15 amino acids. The V and J ends lost 0 bases and 4 bases respectively, with 10 bases between them. The V gene's germline CDR1 is SGHTA and CDR2 FQGNSA. This CDR3 is CASSLAGTENQPQHF. The CDR3 DNA reads TGTGCCAGCAGCTTAGCGGGGACGGAGAATCAGCCCCAGCATTTT.

This rearrangement joins TRBV18 to TRBJ2-5, with D perhaps being TRBD1 or TRBD2 (6 bases each). The CDR3 contains 15 residues. Germline CDR1 and CDR2: KGHSH and LQKENI. The V gene lost 3 bases and the J gene lost 3 bases, with 14 bases spanning the gap. CDR3 region: CASSPPGGLKETQYF. CDR3 nucleotides: TGTGCCAGCTCACCCCCTGGGGGGCTTAAAGAGACCCAGTACTTC.

Remarks on this clone: The same CDR3 can be traced to other DNA sequences in this sample. This rearrangement joins TRBV28 to TRBJ2-1; D assignment may be TRBD1 or TRBD2 (5 bases each). V lost 6 bases and J lost 3, with 18 bases in between. Germline-derived CDR1 and CDR2 are MDHEN and SYDVKM. The CDR3 is 16 amino acids. The CDR3, as DNA: TGTGCCAGCAGCCCCCCGGGATCAGGGAGCTACAATGAGCAGTTCTTC. The encoded protein is CASSPPGSGSYNEQFF.

This clone occurred once. The chain joins TRBV5-1 to TRBJ1-2, with 9 bases identical to TRBD1. The CDR3 extends over 14 amino acids. The ends lost 2 bases at V and 6 bases at J; junction bases unmatched: 5. Germline CDR1 SGHRS, CDR2 YFSETQ. The CDR3 sequence is CASSFRDRADGYTF. CDR3 in DNA: TGCGCCAGCAGCTTCCGGGACAGGGCGGATGGCTACACCTTC.

The V and J genes are TRBV14 and TRBJ1-1; unclear D gene. Germline V gives CDR1 SGHDN, CDR2 FVKESK. The CDR3 spans 15 residues. Trimming removed 4 bases from V and 2 bases from J, with 14 bases in between. The CDR3 bases are TGTGCCAGCAGCCGCCATTTGGGTGTTAACACTGAAGCTTTCTTT. The encoded protein is CASSRHLGVNTEAFF. Filled out from reference TRBV14 and TRBJ1-1, the complete variable domain reads EAGVTQFPSHSVIEKGQTVTLRCDPISGHDNLYWYRRVMGKEIKFLLHFVKESKQDESGMPNNRFLAERTGGTYSTLKVQPAELEDSGVYFCASSRHLGVNTEAFFGQGTRLTVV.

V usage is TRBV7-9 and J usage is TRBJ1-1; 7 positions match TRBD1. CDR1 is SEHNR, CDR2 FQNEAQ, per germline (reference sequence). CDR3 length equals 17 residues. The J segment lost 0 bases and the V segment lost 4 bases, leaving 11 bases of the junction unmatched. The CDR3 is CASSSVQGQALNTEAFF. The CDR3 nucleotides are TGTGCCAGCAGCTCGGTCCAAGGACAGGCCTTGAACACTGAAGCTTTCTTT.